Shown below are 18 T cell receptor beta chains from a single sample sequenced in a study of response to subunit inactivated influenza vaccine. TCRdb reanalysed the RT-PCR reads using MiXCR and keeps one entry per CDR3 protein. The data show about 700,000 distinct CDR3 sequences, about 14% seen once. The material was PBMCs from blood, obtained around 14 days before vaccination. All receptors derive from a man between 45 and 60 years old who received an inactivated influenza vaccine.

CDR3 nucleotides: TGTGCCATCAGCACTAGCCCGGAGGCCGGGGAGCTGTTTTTT. This sequence encodes CAISTSPEAGELFF. This sequence joins TRBV10-3 and TRBJ2-2; D is possibly TRBD2 (6 bases). Germline loops: CDR1 ENHRY, CDR2 SYGVKD. CDR3 length: 14 residues. Trimming stripped 6 bases from V and 6 bases from J, with 14 bases between.

This clonotype was detected a few times. This sequence joins TRBV24-1 and TRBJ2-2; no clear D gene. The CDR3 totals 15 residues. Deletions cut 0 bases from V and 5 bases from J, with 9 bases between. Germline CDR1 reads KGHDR; CDR2 reads SFDVKD. CDR3 amino acids: CATSDLRGLTGELFF. In DNA, the CDR3 is TGTGCCACCAGTGATTTGCGTGGGTTAACCGGGGAGCTGTTTTTT.

This clonotype was seen at least ten times. The chain has TRBV29-1 and TRBJ2-7; 11 bases agree with TRBD1. J gave up 3 bases and V 5 bases, and 6 bases lay outside the gene matches. The CDR3 length is 14 residues. Germline assignment: CDR1 SQVTM and CDR2 ANQGSEA. The CDR3 loop is CSVPAGTGGYEQYF. CDR3 in DNA: TGCAGCGTTCCCGCCGGGACAGGGGGCTACGAGCAGTACTTC.

This chain uses TRBV20-1 with TRBJ2-7, with D possibly matching TRBD2 (6 bases). The germline V gene encodes CDR1 DFQATT and CDR2 SNEGSKA (reference sequence). With 5 bases removed from V and 1 base from J, the gap between germline ends came to 15 bases. The CDR3 has 14 amino acids. As DNA, the CDR3 is TGCAGTGCTGGGAGGACTGACCGATCCTACGAGCAGTACTTC. Amino acid sequence: CSAGRTDRSYEQYF.

This clonotype has ten or more counts. CDR3 loop: CASSLSGRDTGELFF. The DNA for the CDR3 is TGCGCCAGCAGCCTATCCGGTCGGGACACCGGGGAGCTGTTTTTT. V and J are TRBV5-1 and TRBJ2-2; D call uncertain. The CDR3 consists of 15 residues. Germline lookup yields CDR1 SGHRS and CDR2 YFSETQ. V lost 4 bases, J lost 3 bases, and 13 bases lay in between. Combining the CDR3 with reference TRBV5-1 and TRBJ2-2 gives the whole variable domain KAGVTQTPRYLIKTRGQQVTLSCSPISGHRSVSWYQQTPGQGLQFLFEYFSETQRNKGNFPGRFSGRQFSNSRSEMNVSTLELGDSALYLCASSLSGRDTGELFFGEGSRLTVL.

This clonotype was detected ten times or more. The genes are TRBV12-3 or TRBV12-4 and TRBJ2-5; D is unresolved. Deletions cut 1 base from V and 7 bases from J, with 10 bases between. This CDR3 contains 13 residues. CDR3 nucleotide sequence: TGTGCCAGCAGTTTAGGATCAGGCGGGACCCAGTACTTC. Protein: CASSLGSGGTQYF.

This clonotype was recorded at least ten times. The chain couples TRBV28 to TRBJ2-1, with a tentative D call TRBD1 (6 bases). The CDR3 is 15 amino acids. Germline CDR1 is MDHEN and CDR2 is SYDVKM. Trimming stripped 6 bases from V and 4 bases from J, with 16 bases between. The CDR3 DNA reads TGTGCCAGCAGCCCTCCTGGCAGGGGATACAATGAGCAGTTCTTC. This sequence encodes CASSPPGRGYNEQFF.

Many counts were recorded for this clonotype. The chain carries TRBV7-2 and TRBJ2-1, with TRBD1 matching over 8 bases. This CDR3 contains 14 residues. Germline assignment: CDR1 SGHTA and CDR2 FQGNSA. The V segment lost 3 bases and the J segment 8 bases; nucleotides outside the gene matches: 6. The CDR3 sequence: CASSFGTGEYEQFF. CDR3 coding DNA: TGTGCCAGCAGCTTCGGGACAGGAGAATATGAGCAGTTCTTC.

There are many counts of this clonotype. The chain joins TRBV29-1 to TRBJ2-3; TRBD1 might be the D (6 bases). V lost 4 bases and J 1 base, leaving 9 bases between the germline ends. CDR3 length equals 13 residues. Germline lookup yields CDR1 SQVTM and CDR2 ANQGSEA. Here the CDR3 DNA reads TGCAGCGTTGCCAGGGGACGCACAGATACGCAGTATTTT. Its translation: CSVARGRTDTQYF.

V and J are TRBV5-1 and TRBJ2-7, with 7 nucleotides matching TRBD2. CDR3 length equals 19 residues. The germline V gene has CDR1 SGHRS and CDR2 YFSETQ. The trim removed 4 bases at V and 1 base at J, leaving 20 bases unmatched. The CDR3 DNA reads TGCGCCAGCAGCATTACGATGGCTAGCGGTTCGGTCCAGTCCTACGAGCAGTACTTC. It yields the protein CASSITMASGSVQSYEQYF.

This clonotype turned up a few times. This chain connects TRBV11-2 to TRBJ2-5; D call uncertain. V lost 1 base to trimming and J lost 3 bases, with 12 bases between them. The CDR3 totals 15 residues. Germline V CDR1 and CDR2: SGHAT, FQNNGV. The CDR3 sequence is CASSLAPGLKETQYF. CDR3 DNA: TGTGCCAGCAGCTTAGCCCCCGGGCTAAAAGAGACCCAGTACTTC.

Ten or more counts support this clonotype. The rearrangement joins TRBV29-1 to TRBJ1-4; D remains ambiguous. The CDR3 extends over 11 amino acids. Looked up from germline, CDR1 is SQVTM and CDR2 is ANQGSEA. The V end was cut by 5 bases, the J end by 8 bases, with 9 bases between. The CDR3 loop reads CSVSPGEKLFF. The CDR3 coding sequence is TGCAGCGTTAGCCCTGGAGAAAAACTGTTTTTT.

There are many counts of this clonotype. The chain combines TRBV4-2 with TRBJ2-2; D might be TRBD1 (5 bases). CDR1 and CDR2 (germline): LGHNA, YNFKEQ. Between the trimmed V and J ends, which lost 3 bases and 7 bases, there was a span of 12 bases. The length of the CDR3 is 14 residues. CDR3 in DNA: TGTGCCAGCAGCCAGACAGAGAAGGGCGGGGAGCTGTTTTTT. Protein sequence: CASSQTEKGGELFF.

This clonotype was seen more than once but under ten times. CDR3: CASSLERRGPAGGPGTDTQYF. The CDR3 coding sequence is TGTGCCAGCAGCTTGGAACGGCGGGGTCCAGCGGGAGGGCCTGGCACAGATACGCAGTATTTT. The chain carries TRBV5-6 and TRBJ2-3; TRBD2 matches at 10 bases. CDR1 is SGHDT and CDR2 is YYEEEE in the germline V gene. Trimming took 0 bases from V and 1 from J; bases not matched to a gene: 17. This CDR3 is built from 21 residues.

A few counts support this clonotype. DNA for the CDR3: TGTGCCAGCAGCTCGTACAGGGGATCGGGGGAGACCCAGTACTTC. This codes for CASSSYRGSGETQYF. The rearrangement uses TRBV11-2 and TRBJ2-5; 7 positions match TRBD1. The V segment lost 4 bases and the J segment 5 bases; nucleotides outside the gene matches: 10. Germline V gene sequence: CDR1 SGHAT, CDR2 FQNNGV. The CDR3 length is 15 residues.

This clonotype was observed a few times. The chain links TRBV18 to TRBJ2-5; 9 bases fit TRBD2. Germline V gene sequence: CDR1 KGHSH, CDR2 LQKENI. The V and J ends lost 0 bases and 10 bases, in that order; junction bases with no gene match: 12. The CDR3 is made up of 16 amino acids. The CDR3 protein is CASSPPSGGPRGSQYF. The CDR3 DNA sequence: TGTGCCAGCTCACCACCTAGCGGGGGCCCCCGGGGGAGCCAGTACTTC.

On this clonotype itself: This may stem from a read error, because a much larger clone lies one nucleotide away. The chain couples TRBV20-1 to TRBJ2-5; weak D call: TRBD1 (6 bases). Per the germline V gene, CDR1 is DFQATT and CDR2 is SNEGSKA (reference sequence). The CDR3 sequence is 14 residues long. The CDR3 sequence is CSATKQGLQDTQYF. CDR3 DNA sequence: TGCAGTGCTACCAAACAGGGTCTTCAAGACACCCAGTACTTC.

The rearrangement joins TRBV20-1 to TRBJ2-3; D unresolved. The CDR3 spans 12 residues. The V gene lost 4 bases and the J gene lost 9 bases, with 14 bases spanning the gap. Germline lookup yields CDR1 DFQATT and CDR2 SNEGSKA (reference sequence). Here the CDR3 DNA reads TGCAGTGCTACCGACGGGCTTGGCACGCAGTATTTT. Its translation is CSATDGLGTQYF.